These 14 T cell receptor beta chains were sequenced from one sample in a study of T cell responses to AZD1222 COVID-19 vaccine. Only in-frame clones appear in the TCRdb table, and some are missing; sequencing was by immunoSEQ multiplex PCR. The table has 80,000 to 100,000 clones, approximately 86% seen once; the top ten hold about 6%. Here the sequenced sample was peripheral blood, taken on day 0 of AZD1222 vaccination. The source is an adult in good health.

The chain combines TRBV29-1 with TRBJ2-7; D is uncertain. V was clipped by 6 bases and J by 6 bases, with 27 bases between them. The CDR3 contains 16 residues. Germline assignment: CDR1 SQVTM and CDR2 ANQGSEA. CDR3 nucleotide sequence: TGCAGCGTCGAAATCGTACAGAGTTTCGGTGGCGCCGAGCAGTACTTC. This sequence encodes CSVEIVQSFGGAEQYF.

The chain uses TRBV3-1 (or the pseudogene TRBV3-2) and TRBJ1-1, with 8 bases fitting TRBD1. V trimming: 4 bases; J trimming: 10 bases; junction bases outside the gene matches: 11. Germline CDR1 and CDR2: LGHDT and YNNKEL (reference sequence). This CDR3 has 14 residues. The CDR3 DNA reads TGTGCCAGCAGCCCCAGGACAGGGCCAGCGGGAGCTTTCTTT. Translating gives CASSPRTGPAGAFF.

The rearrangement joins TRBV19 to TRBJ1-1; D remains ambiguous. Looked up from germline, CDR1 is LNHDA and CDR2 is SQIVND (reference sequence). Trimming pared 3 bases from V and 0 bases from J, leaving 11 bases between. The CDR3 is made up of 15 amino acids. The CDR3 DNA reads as TGTGCCAGTAGTATGGGTCGGGGATTGAACACTGAAGCTTTCTTT. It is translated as CASSMGRGLNTEAFF.

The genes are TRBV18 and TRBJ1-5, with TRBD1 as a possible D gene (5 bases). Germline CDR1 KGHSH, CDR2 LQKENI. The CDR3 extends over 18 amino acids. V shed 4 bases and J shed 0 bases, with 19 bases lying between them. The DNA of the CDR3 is TGTGCCAGCTCACTACGGAAGCCGGGACGGGATAGCAATCAGCCCCAGCATTTT. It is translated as CASSLRKPGRDSNQPQHF.

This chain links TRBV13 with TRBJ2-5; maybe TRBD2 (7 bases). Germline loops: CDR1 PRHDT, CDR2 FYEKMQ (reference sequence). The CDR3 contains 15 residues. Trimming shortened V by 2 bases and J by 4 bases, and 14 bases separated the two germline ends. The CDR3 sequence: CASSLRGGSRETQYF. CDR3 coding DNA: TGTGCCAGCAGCTTAAGGGGGGGCAGCCGAGAGACCCAGTACTTC.

In nucleotides, the CDR3 is TGTGCCAGCAGTTTATTGGGATACACTGAAGCTTTCTTT. It yields the protein CASSLLGYTEAFF. V is TRBV27 and J is TRBJ1-1; D gene ambiguous. The germline CDR1 and CDR2 sequences are MNHEY and SMNVEV (reference sequence). This CDR3 comprises 13 residues. The V and J ends lost 1 base and 3 bases respectively, with 6 bases between them.

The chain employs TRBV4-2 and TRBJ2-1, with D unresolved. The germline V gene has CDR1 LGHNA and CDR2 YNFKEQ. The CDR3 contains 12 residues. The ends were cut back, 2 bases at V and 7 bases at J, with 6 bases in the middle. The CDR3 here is CASSQLANEQFF. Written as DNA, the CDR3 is TGTGCCAGCAGCCAATTGGCGAATGAGCAGTTCTTC.

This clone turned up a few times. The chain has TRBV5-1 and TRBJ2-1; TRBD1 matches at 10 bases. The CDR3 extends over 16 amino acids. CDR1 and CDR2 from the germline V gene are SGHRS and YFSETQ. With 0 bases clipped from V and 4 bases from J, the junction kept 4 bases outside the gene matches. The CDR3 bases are TGCGCCAGCAGCTTGGTGAGGACAGGGGGTTACAATGAGCAGTTCTTC. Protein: CASSLVRTGGYNEQFF.

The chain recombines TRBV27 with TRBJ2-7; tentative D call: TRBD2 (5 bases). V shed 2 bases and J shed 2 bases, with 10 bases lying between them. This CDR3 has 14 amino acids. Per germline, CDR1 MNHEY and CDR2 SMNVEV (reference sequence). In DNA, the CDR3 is TGTGCCAGCAGTTTAACTAGGGCAGCCTACGAGCAGTACTTC. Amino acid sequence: CASSLTRAAYEQYF.

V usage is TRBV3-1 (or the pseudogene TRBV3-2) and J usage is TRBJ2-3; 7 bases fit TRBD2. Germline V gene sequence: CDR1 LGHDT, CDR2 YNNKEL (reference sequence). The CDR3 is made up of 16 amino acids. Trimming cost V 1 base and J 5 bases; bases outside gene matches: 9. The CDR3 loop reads CASSQGVGGRGDTQYF. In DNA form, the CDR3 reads TGTGCCAGCAGCCAAGGTGTCGGGGGGAGAGGAGATACGCAGTATTTT.

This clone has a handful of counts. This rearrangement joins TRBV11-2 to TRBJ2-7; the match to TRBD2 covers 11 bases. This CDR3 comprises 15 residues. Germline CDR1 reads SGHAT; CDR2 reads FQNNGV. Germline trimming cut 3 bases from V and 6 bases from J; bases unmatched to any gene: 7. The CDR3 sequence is CASSFLAGGPAEQYF. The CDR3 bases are TGTGCCAGCAGCTTCTTAGCGGGAGGGCCCGCCGAGCAGTACTTC.

The CDR3 sequence is CASPHEAGLELFF. The DNA for the CDR3 is TGTGCCAGTCCCCATGAGGCGGGACTCGAACTGTTTTTT. This chain connects TRBV19 to TRBJ1-4; D may be TRBD1 (5 bases). Germline CDR1 and CDR2: LNHDA and SQIVND (reference sequence). The CDR3 runs 13 residues. V lost 8 bases and J 12 bases, leaving 19 bases between the germline ends.

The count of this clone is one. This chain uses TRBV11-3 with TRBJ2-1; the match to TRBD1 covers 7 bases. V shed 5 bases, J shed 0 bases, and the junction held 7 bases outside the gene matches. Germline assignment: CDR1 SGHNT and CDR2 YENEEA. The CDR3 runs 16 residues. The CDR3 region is CASSRGGASSYNEQFF. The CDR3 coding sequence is TGTGCCAGCAGCCGAGGGGGCGCGAGCTCCTACAATGAGCAGTTCTTC.

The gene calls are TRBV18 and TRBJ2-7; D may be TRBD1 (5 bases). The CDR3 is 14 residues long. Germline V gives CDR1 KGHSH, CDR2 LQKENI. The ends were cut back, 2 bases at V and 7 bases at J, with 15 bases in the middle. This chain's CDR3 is CASSPGTGEGEQYF. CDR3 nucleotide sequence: TGTGCCAGCTCACCAGGCACAGGCGAAGGGGAGCAGTACTTC.